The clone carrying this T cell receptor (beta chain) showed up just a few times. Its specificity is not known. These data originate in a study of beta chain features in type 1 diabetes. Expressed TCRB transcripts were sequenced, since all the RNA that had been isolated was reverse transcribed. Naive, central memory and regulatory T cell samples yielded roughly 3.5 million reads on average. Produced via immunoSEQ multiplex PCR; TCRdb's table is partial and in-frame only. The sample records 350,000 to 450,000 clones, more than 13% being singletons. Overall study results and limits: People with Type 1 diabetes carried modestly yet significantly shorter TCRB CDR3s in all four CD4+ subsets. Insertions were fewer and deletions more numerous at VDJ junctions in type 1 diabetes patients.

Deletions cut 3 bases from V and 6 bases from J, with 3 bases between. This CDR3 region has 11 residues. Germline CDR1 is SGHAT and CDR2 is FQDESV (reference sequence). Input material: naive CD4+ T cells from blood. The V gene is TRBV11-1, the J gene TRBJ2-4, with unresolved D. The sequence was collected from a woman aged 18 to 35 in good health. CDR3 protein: CASSFRNIQYF. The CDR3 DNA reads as TGTGCCAGCAGCTTTCGAAACATTCAGTACTTC.